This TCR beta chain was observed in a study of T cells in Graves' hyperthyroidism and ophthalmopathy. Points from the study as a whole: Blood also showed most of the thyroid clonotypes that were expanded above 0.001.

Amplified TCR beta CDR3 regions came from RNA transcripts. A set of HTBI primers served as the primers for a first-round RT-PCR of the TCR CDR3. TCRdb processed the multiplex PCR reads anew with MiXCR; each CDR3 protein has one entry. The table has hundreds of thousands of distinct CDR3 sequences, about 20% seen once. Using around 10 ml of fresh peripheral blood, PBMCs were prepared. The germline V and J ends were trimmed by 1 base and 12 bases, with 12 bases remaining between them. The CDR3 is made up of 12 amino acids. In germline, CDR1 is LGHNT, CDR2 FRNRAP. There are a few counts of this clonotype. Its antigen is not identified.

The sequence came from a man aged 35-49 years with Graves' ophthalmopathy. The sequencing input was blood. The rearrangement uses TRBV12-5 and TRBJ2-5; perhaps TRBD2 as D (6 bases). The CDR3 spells CASGLDAGRKYF. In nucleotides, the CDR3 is TGTGCTAGTGGTTTGGACGCGGGACGAAAGTACTTC.